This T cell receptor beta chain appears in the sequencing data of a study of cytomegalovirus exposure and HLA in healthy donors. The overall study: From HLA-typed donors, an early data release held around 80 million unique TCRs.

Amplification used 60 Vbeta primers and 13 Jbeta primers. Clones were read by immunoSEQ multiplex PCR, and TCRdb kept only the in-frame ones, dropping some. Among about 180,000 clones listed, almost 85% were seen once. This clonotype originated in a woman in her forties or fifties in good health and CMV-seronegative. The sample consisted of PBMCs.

The CDR3 coding sequence is TGTGCCAGCAGCAGAAGGGGAAGGGGTCAGCCCCAGCATTTT. Its protein product is CASSRRGRGQPQHF. The chain has TRBV5-6 and TRBJ1-5, with a weak D call TRBD1 (5 bases). Germline V CDR1 and CDR2: SGHDT, YYEEEE. The CDR3 has 14 amino acids. Trimming pared 4 bases from V and 6 bases from J, leaving 14 bases between.